The 25 T cell receptor beta chains presented below share a single source sample, sequenced in a study of blood T cells in healthy people across ages. Sample-barcoded 5' priming and a J-beta primer mix drove a second PCR of roughly 6 to 12 cycles. One entry per CDR3 protein, called by TCRdb with MiXCR from the 5' RACE reads. The sample lists 700,000 to 900,000 distinct CDR3 sequences, roughly 26% seen once, with about 3% in the top ten. These sequences were also reported in another study, on T cells of mothers and their children.

What was sequenced was blood. Every receptor here comes from a boy aged 10-17 years in good health.

J is TRBJ2-5 and V is TRBV20-1; D unresolved. The CDR3 runs to 10 residues. The ends were cut back, 5 bases at V and 7 bases at J, with 8 bases in the middle. The germline CDR1 and CDR2 sequences are DFQATT and SNEGSKA (reference sequence). The CDR3 sequence is CSADRATQYF. The CDR3 coding sequence is TGCAGTGCTGACCGGGCGACCCAGTACTTC.

A few counts support this clonotype. The chain couples TRBV28 to TRBJ2-1, with TRBD2 as a possible D gene (7 bases). From germline, CDR1 is MDHEN and CDR2 SYDVKM. Trimming removed 11 bases at V and 4 bases at J, with 15 bases between. The CDR3 extends over 13 amino acids. The CDR3 bases are TGTGCCGCGGCGGGGGCGAGTTACAATGAGCAGTTCTTC. Residues: CAAAGASYNEQFF.

The CDR3 is CASSYQTNEKLFF. The CDR3 nucleotides read TGTGCCAGCAGTTACCAAACTAATGAAAAACTGTTTTTT. The chain employs TRBV6-5 and TRBJ1-4; no clear D. The ends were cut back, 2 bases at V and 1 base at J, with 2 bases in the middle. Germline CDR1 is MNHEY and CDR2 is SVGAGI. The CDR3 contains 13 residues.

The V call is TRBV9, the J call TRBJ2-3; tentative D call: TRBD2 (7 bases). The V and J ends lost 3 bases and 2 bases respectively, with 13 bases between them. Per germline, CDR1 SGDLS and CDR2 YYNGEE. There are 15 residues in the CDR3. The CDR3 sequence is CASSAEGGNTDTQYF. CDR3 DNA: TGTGCCAGCAGCGCGGAGGGGGGGAACACAGATACGCAGTATTTT.

The V call is TRBV27, the J call TRBJ2-3; D remains ambiguous. CDR1 MNHEY and CDR2 SMNVEV come from the germline V gene (reference sequence). V dropped 2 bases and J dropped 14 bases, with 14 bases sitting between them. The CDR3 contains 12 residues. Written as DNA, the CDR3 is TGTGCCAGCAGTTTAAGTGGGCGAGGTCTGTATTTT. Protein sequence: CASSLSGRGLYF.

V is TRBV5-5 and J is TRBJ1-2, with D possibly TRBD1 on 5 matching bases. Germline CDR1 SGHKS, CDR2 YYEKEE (reference sequence). This CDR3 region has 16 residues. V lost 4 bases, J lost 2 bases, and 18 bases lay in between. DNA for the CDR3: TGTGCCAGCAGCCCGGGCACCGGGACCGTGAACTATGGCTACACCTTC. Translated, it gives CASSPGTGTVNYGYTF.

This clonotype was found a few times. The chain employs TRBV12-3 or TRBV12-4 and TRBJ2-5, with unresolved D. The CDR3 length is 14 residues. V shed 2 bases and J shed 5 bases, with 12 bases lying between them. In DNA, the CDR3 is TGTGCCAGCAGTTTAATACGGGCTGGGGAGACCCAGTACTTC. This encodes CASSLIRAGETQYF.

The genes are TRBV7-9 and TRBJ2-5; TRBD1 or TRBD2 may be the D gene (5 bases each). The end of the DNA aligns better with TRBJ2-1, so the J call may be wrong. The CDR3 consists of 14 residues. The germline CDR1 and CDR2 sequences are SEHNR and FQNEAQ (reference sequence). The chain's CDR3 is CASSSSGAQNEQFF. In DNA form, the CDR3 reads TGTGCCAGCAGCTCCTCCGGGGCGCAAAATGAGCAGTTCTTC.

This clonotype was seen repeatedly, ten times or more. V is TRBV10-3 and J is TRBJ2-7; no reliable D call. The CDR3 totals 11 residues. Germline values: CDR1 ENHRY, CDR2 SYGVKD. With 3 bases removed from V and 0 bases from J, the gap between germline ends came to 0 bases. CDR3 sequence reads: CAISDSYEQYF. Here the CDR3 DNA reads TGTGCCATCAGTGACTCCTACGAGCAGTACTTC.

This chain uses TRBV7-9 with TRBJ2-3; the D gene is possibly TRBD2 (5 bases). CDR1 is SEHNR and CDR2 is FQNEAQ in the germline V gene (reference sequence). This CDR3 region has 15 residues. Trimming removed 5 bases from V and 4 bases from J, with 16 bases in between. The CDR3 DNA is TGTGCCAGCAGCGGACGCGGAGGCTCCGCAGATACGCAGTATTTT. Translation: CASSGRGGSADTQYF.

V is TRBV6-5 and J is TRBJ2-1; no reliable D call. The J call is doubtful: the DNA matches TRBJ2-5 better. Germline-derived CDR1 and CDR2 are MNHEY and SVGAGI. This CDR3 has 13 amino acids. Written as DNA, the CDR3 is TGTGCCAGCAGTCCTGCAAGTTATGAGACCCAGTACTTC. It is translated as CASSPASYETQYF.

This chain links TRBV20-1 with TRBJ2-2; no clear D gene. The CDR3 is 13 residues long. CDR1 DFQATT and CDR2 SNEGSKA come from the germline V gene (reference sequence). Trimming stripped 1 base from V and 2 bases from J, with 5 bases between. CDR3 protein: CSARARNTGELFF. The CDR3 DNA reads TGCAGTGCTAGAGCACGTAACACCGGGGAGCTGTTTTTT.

The chain links TRBV9 to TRBJ2-5; D possibly corresponds to TRBD2 (6 bases). The J call is doubtful: the DNA matches TRBJ2-1 better. This CDR3 comprises 15 residues. In germline, CDR1 is SGDLS, CDR2 YYNGEE. For the CDR3, the DNA is TGTGCCAGCAGCGTAGGCAGCGGGTTCAACAATGAGCAGTTCTTC. Translated: CASSVGSGFNNEQFF.

The chain joins TRBV29-1 to TRBJ2-3, with 13 bases identical to TRBD2. The CDR3 consists of 16 residues. CDR1 is SQVTM, CDR2 ANQGSEA, per germline. V shed 3 bases, J shed 4 bases, and the junction held 7 bases outside the gene matches. In nucleotides, the CDR3 is TGCAGCGTTGAGGGGGGGACTAGCGGGGCGCCAGATACGCAGTATTTT. Protein product: CSVEGGTSGAPDTQYF.

This clonotype came up a few times. This chain joins TRBV9 and TRBJ2-5, with TRBD1 matching 9 bases. Matching the DNA end better, TRBJ2-7 makes the J call doubtful. Germline values: CDR1 SGDLS, CDR2 YYNGEE. The CDR3 is made up of 16 amino acids. The CDR3 bases are TGTGCCAGCAGCGTTTCCCGAGGACAGGGGATTTACGAGCAGTACTTC. It is translated as CASSVSRGQGIYEQYF.

V gene TRBV6-5 combines with J gene TRBJ2-7, with TRBD1 identical over 9 bases. Germline assignment: CDR1 MNHEY and CDR2 SVGAGI. The CDR3 is 15 residues long. The V and J ends lost 2 bases and 2 bases, in that order; junction bases with no gene match: 4. The CDR3 sequence is CASSYTGTGPYEQYF. CDR3 nucleotides: TGTGCCAGCAGTTACACCGGGACAGGGCCCTACGAGCAGTACTTC.

V and J are TRBV20-1 and TRBJ2-3; D might be TRBD1 (6 bases). Germline V gene lookup returns CDR1 DFQATT and CDR2 SNEGSKA (reference sequence). Trimming took off 0 bases at V and 2 bases at J, with 15 bases between the two ends. This CDR3 has 16 amino acids. CDR3 amino acids: CSARDDPGAFTDTQYF. The CDR3 DNA sequence: TGCAGTGCTAGAGATGATCCAGGGGCGTTCACAGATACGCAGTATTTT.

This clonotype was detected many times. The rearrangement uses TRBV12-3 or TRBV12-4 and TRBJ1-5; no clear D. V was shortened by 5 bases and J by 0 bases, with 5 bases between the two germline ends. The CDR3 consists of 13 residues. CDR3 sequence (DNA): TGTGCCAGCAGTCCTTATAGCAATCAGCCCCAGCATTTT. Protein sequence: CASSPYSNQPQHF.

This clonotype has more than one count but fewer than ten. This chain joins TRBV19 and TRBJ2-6; D not resolved. The CDR3 has 16 amino acids. Trimming cost V 3 bases and J 0 bases, with 9 bases left between them. The germline CDR1 and CDR2 sequences are LNHDA and SQIVND (reference sequence). The CDR3 nucleotides are TGTGCCAGTAGTATCTTTTTCGACTCTGGGGCCAACGTCCTGACTTTC. Translating it yields CASSIFFDSGANVLTF.

This clonotype was seen only a few times. The chain links TRBV6-5 to TRBJ2-4, with no clear D. Trimming took 6 bases from V and 1 from J, leaving 7 bases between them. Looked up from germline, CDR1 is MNHEY and CDR2 is SVGAGI. This CDR3 spans 13 amino acids. CDR3 sequence (DNA): TGTGCCAGCAGCCGGGCTGCCAAAAACATTCAGTACTTC. Translated, it gives CASSRAAKNIQYF.

In this sample, this clonotype turned up a few times. The gene calls are TRBV7-2 and TRBJ2-7, with D maybe TRBD2 (6 bases). The CDR3 contains 15 residues. The germline V gene has CDR1 SGHTA and CDR2 FQGNSA. The V end was cut by 1 base, the J end by 2 bases, with 12 bases between. DNA of the CDR3: TGTGCCAGCAGCTTAGTGGCGGGGCCTCCCTACGAGCAGTACTTC. Amino acids: CASSLVAGPPYEQYF.

This clonotype was recorded only once. This chain links TRBV11-2 with TRBJ2-7, with D possibly TRBD1 on 6 matching bases. The CDR3 length is 15 residues. Germline CDR1 is SGHAT and CDR2 is FQNNGV. V lost 6 bases to trimming and J lost 7 bases, with 22 bases between them. In DNA form, the CDR3 reads TGTGCCAGCAGACAGACAGGACCCCTGCGATTTGAGCAGTACTTC. Protein: CASRQTGPLRFEQYF.

This clonotype was counted a few times. CDR3 in amino acids: CASSRSGLALYNEQFF. CDR3 DNA: TGCGCCAGCAGCCGAAGCGGACTAGCGCTGTACAATGAGCAGTTCTTC. This chain connects TRBV4-1 to TRBJ2-1; 9 bases fit TRBD2. Germline-derived CDR1 and CDR2 are MGHRA and YSYEKL. The V and J ends lost 4 bases and 4 bases, in that order; junction bases with no gene match: 8. CDR3 size: 16 residues.

This clonotype was observed a few times. This chain's CDR3 is CASSARTGSNYGYTF. CDR3 in DNA: TGTGCCAGCAGCGCACGGACAGGGTCTAACTATGGCTACACCTTC. This chain connects TRBV7-9 to TRBJ1-2; 8 nucleotides match TRBD1. The V gene end was trimmed by 5 bases and the J gene end by 0 bases; junction bases not matched to a gene: 5. Per the germline V gene, CDR1 is SEHNR and CDR2 is FQNEAQ (reference sequence). CDR3 size: 15 residues.

The chain uses TRBV30 and TRBJ2-1, with 13 bases identical to TRBD2. The ends lost 4 bases at V and 5 bases at J; junction bases unmatched: 8. The CDR3 totals 16 residues. Germline CDR1 and CDR2: GTSNPN and SVGIG (reference sequence). The CDR3: CAWISGTSGVHNEQFF. For the CDR3, the DNA is TGTGCCTGGATCTCCGGGACTAGCGGGGTACACAATGAGCAGTTCTTC.